Shown below are 24 T cell receptor beta chains from a single sample sequenced in a study of blood T cell repertoires in COVID-19 (TCRdb year 2020). Library preparation was by the immunoSEQ multiplex PCR assay. The table was pulled from immuneACCESS by TCRdb, which kept in-frame rearrangements only. Such tables lose some clones; where checked, under half of the loss comes from unresolved V genes, and the rest has no known cause. This sample is represented by approximately 240,000 clones; about nine tenths of them were singletons. 1.9% of the sample is held by the ten biggest clonotypes. The sequencing sample was made of PBMCs or T cells enriched from blood (not recorded which). These receptor sequences come from a woman in her late teens or twenties who had recovered from COVID-19.

Only one count was recorded for this clone. The same CDR3 also results from other DNA sequences found in this sample. The chain uses TRBV3-1 (or the pseudogene TRBV3-2) and TRBJ2-7; D is unclear. V lost 2 bases and J lost 4, with 6 bases in between. The CDR3 sequence is 12 residues long. CDR1 is LGHDT, CDR2 YNNKEL, per germline (reference sequence). CDR3 region: CASSQSRYEQYF. In nucleotides, the CDR3 is TGTGCCAGCAGCCAATCCCGGTACGAGCAGTACTTC.

The CDR3 reads CASSEAGQGYSPLHF. The CDR3 bases are TGTGCCAGCAGTGAAGCAGGGCAGGGCTATTCACCCCTCCACTTT. The chain uses TRBV2 and TRBJ1-6; tentatively, D is TRBD1 (5 bases). The germline V and J ends were trimmed by 0 bases and 8 bases, with 11 bases remaining between them. Germline V lookup: CDR1 SNHLY, CDR2 FYNNEI. This CDR3 region has 15 residues.

The chain links TRBV11-3 to TRBJ2-7; 9 nucleotides align to TRBD2. Germline-derived CDR1 and CDR2 are SGHNT and YENEEA. The trim removed 0 bases at V and 4 bases at J, leaving 4 bases unmatched. The CDR3 length is 15 residues. The CDR3 nucleotides are TGTGCCAGCAGCTTAGAAGGTAGCGGGGGATACGAGCAGTACTTC. Protein product: CASSLEGSGGYEQYF.

The chain carries TRBV3-1 (or the pseudogene TRBV3-2) and TRBJ1-6, with a possible D match to TRBD1 (5 bases). Trimming cost V 0 bases and J 4 bases, with 19 bases left between them. The V gene's germline CDR1 is LGHDT and CDR2 YNNKEL (reference sequence). The CDR3 loop spans 19 amino acids. The DNA for the CDR3 is TGTGCCAGCAGCCAAGAATGGGGCGCGGGGAACAATTATAATTCACCCCTCCACTTT. It is translated as CASSQEWGAGNNYNSPLHF.

This clone was seen a single time. The J gene is TRBJ2-1, the V gene TRBV9, with 15 bases that match TRBD2. Per germline, CDR1 SGDLS and CDR2 YYNGEE. Trimming cost V 5 bases and J 9 bases; bases outside gene matches: 6. The CDR3 length is 15 residues. The CDR3 coding sequence is TGTGCCAGCAGTGGACTAGCGGGAGGGGTTGGTGAGCAGTTCTTC. Translating gives CASSGLAGGVGEQFF.

The gene calls are TRBV3-1 (or the pseudogene TRBV3-2) and TRBJ1-2; tentative D call: TRBD1 (5 bases). Germline CDR1 LGHDT, CDR2 YNNKEL (reference sequence). The CDR3 spans 14 residues. V lost 1 base, J lost 8 bases, and 14 bases lay in between. The CDR3 region is CASSQGGSGRGYTF. CDR3 bases: TGTGCCAGCAGCCAAGGCGGGTCAGGGAGGGGCTACACCTTC.

The chain carries TRBV9 and TRBJ1-3; TRBD1 aligns across 7 bases. The CDR3 covers 15 residues. J gave up 2 bases and V 4 bases, and 6 bases lay outside the gene matches. Germline CDR1 and CDR2: SGDLS and YYNGEE. The CDR3 spells CASSQQTGPGNTIYF. The CDR3 DNA reads TGTGCCAGCAGCCAACAGACAGGGCCTGGAAACACCATATATTTT.

The chain employs TRBV28 and TRBJ2-5; D call uncertain. Trimming removed 8 bases at V and 1 base at J, with 8 bases between. Germline CDR1 and CDR2: MDHEN and SYDVKM. This CDR3 contains 12 residues. CDR3 region: CASSASQETQYF. The CDR3 region has the DNA TGTGCCAGCTCCGCCAGCCAAGAGACCCAGTACTTC.

The genes are TRBV2 and TRBJ1-2; perhaps TRBD1 as D (6 bases). CDR1 is SNHLY and CDR2 is FYNNEI in the germline V gene. The CDR3 consists of 15 residues. V was trimmed by 7 bases and J by 2 bases, leaving 17 bases between them. CDR3 DNA sequence: TGTGCCAGCACCACCTATCGGGACACCAACTATGGCTACACCTTC. Translated: CASTTYRDTNYGYTF.

This chain joins TRBV29-1 and TRBJ1-4, with D possibly matching TRBD1 (5 bases). Trimming removed 4 bases at V and 8 bases at J, with 11 bases between. The V gene's germline CDR1 is SQVTM and CDR2 ANQGSEA. This CDR3 spans 12 amino acids. The CDR3 loop reads CSVVGVGEKLFF. The CDR3 nucleotides are TGCAGCGTTGTAGGGGTAGGGGAAAAACTGTTTTTT. Full variable domain (remainder filled in from reference TRBV29-1 and TRBJ1-4): SAVISQKPSRDICQRGTSLTIQCQVDSQVTMMFWYRQQPGQSLTLIATANQGSEATYESGFVIDKFPISRPNLTFSTLTVSNMSPEDSSIYLCSVVGVGEKLFFGSGTQLSVL.

The chain combines TRBV15 with TRBJ1-5; the match to TRBD1 covers 12 bases. The CDR3 extends over 14 amino acids. Germline CDR1 and CDR2: LNHNV and YYDKDF (reference sequence). J gave up 6 bases and V 8 bases, and 5 bases lay outside the gene matches. CDR3 residues: CATSGTGGFQPQHF. In nucleotides, the CDR3 is TGTGCCACCTCCGGGACAGGGGGCTTTCAGCCCCAGCATTTT.

The chain recombines TRBV29-1 with TRBJ2-1, with D tentatively TRBD2 (5 bases). The CDR3 covers 11 residues. Germline V gene sequence: CDR1 SQVTM, CDR2 ANQGSEA. Trimming removed 6 bases from V and 3 bases from J, with 6 bases in between. The CDR3: CSVDFYNEQFF. DNA of the CDR3: TGCAGCGTGGACTTCTACAATGAGCAGTTCTTC.

The chain links TRBV12-3 or TRBV12-4 to TRBJ1-4; TRBD1 is a possible D gene (5 bases). V was pared by 3 bases and J by 10 bases, with 12 bases between. The CDR3 is 13 residues long. The CDR3 loop is CASSFLQGGKLFF. The CDR3, as DNA: TGTGCCAGCAGTTTTCTGCAGGGCGGAAAACTGTTTTTT.

In this sample, this clone turned up a few times. V usage is TRBV4-2 and J usage is TRBJ2-1; 9 bases match TRBD2. Germline values: CDR1 LGHNA, CDR2 YNFKEQ. The length of the CDR3 is 15 residues. Trimming removed 0 bases from V and 5 bases from J; junction bases left unmatched: 2. The chain's CDR3 is CASSQDLAGNNEQFF. The CDR3 DNA reads TGTGCCAGCAGCCAAGACCTAGCGGGGAACAATGAGCAGTTCTTC.

The CDR3 sequence is CASSSRDSNPGSGELFF. DNA for the CDR3: TGTGCCAGCAGCTCTCGGGACTCAAACCCGGGATCCGGGGAGCTGTTTTTT. This sequence joins TRBV13 and TRBJ2-2; TRBD2 is a possible D gene (6 bases). Trimming pared 4 bases from V and 6 bases from J, leaving 21 bases between. Germline-derived CDR1 and CDR2 are PRHDT and FYEKMQ (reference sequence). This CDR3 spans 17 amino acids. Full variable domain (rest looked up from reference TRBV13 and TRBJ2-2): AAGVIQSPRHLIKEKRETATLKCYPIPRHDTVYWYQQGPGQDPQFLISFYEKMQSDKGSIPDRFSAQQFSDYHSELNMSSLELGDSALYFCASSSRDSNPGSGELFFGEGSRLTVL.

This sequence joins TRBV19 and TRBJ2-5; possibly TRBD1 for D (6 bases). The CDR3 is 14 residues long. The germline V gene encodes CDR1 LNHDA and CDR2 SQIVND (reference sequence). V lost 6 bases, J lost 4 bases, and 15 bases lay in between. CDR3 DNA sequence: TGTGCCAGTAGATCCCAGGGGCCCAGAGAGACCCAGTACTTC. Protein product: CASRSQGPRETQYF.

This clone was counted a single time. The V gene is TRBV2, the J gene TRBJ1-4, with D unclear. Germline V gene data show CDR1 as SNHLY and CDR2 as FYNNEI. V lost 2 bases, J lost 5 bases, and 12 bases lay in between. This CDR3 has 15 amino acids. The CDR3 sequence: CASSEFSAPNEKLFF. The CDR3 region has the DNA TGTGCCAGCAGTGAATTTTCAGCGCCGAATGAAAAACTGTTTTTT.

The chain combines TRBV9 with TRBJ2-5; 8 positions agree with TRBD2. The germline gives CDR1 SGDLS, CDR2 YYNGEE. Losses at the gene ends were 4 bases for V and 2 bases for J; bases not matched to a gene: 7. The CDR3 totals 15 residues. CDR3 nucleotides: TGTGCCAGCAGCCTACGGGGGGGAAGACAAGAGACCCAGTACTTC. Its translation is CASSLRGGRQETQYF.

The chain recombines TRBV3-1 (or the pseudogene TRBV3-2) with TRBJ2-7; D is ambiguous. Germline values: CDR1 LGHDT, CDR2 YNNKEL (reference sequence). CDR3 size: 13 residues. The ends were cut back, 0 bases at V and 2 bases at J, with 5 bases in the middle. The CDR3 loop reads CASSQEGPYEQYF. In nucleotides, the CDR3 is TGTGCCAGCAGCCAAGAGGGCCCCTACGAGCAGTACTTC.

The chain carries TRBV15 and TRBJ1-5; 10 nucleotides line up with TRBD1. The ends lost 3 bases at V and 7 bases at J; junction bases unmatched: 6. Per the germline V gene, CDR1 is LNHNV and CDR2 is YYDKDF (reference sequence). This CDR3 has 15 amino acids. The CDR3 sequence: CATSREDRGGQPQHF. In DNA form, the CDR3 reads TGTGCCACCAGCAGGGAGGACAGGGGGGGCCAGCCCCAGCATTTT.

The chain has TRBV7-6 and TRBJ2-7, with D perhaps TRBD2 (6 bases). The germline V gene has CDR1 SGHVS and CDR2 FNYEAQ. The CDR3 contains 16 residues. Trimming left V 5 bases short and J 2 bases short, with 19 bases between. The CDR3, as DNA: TGTGCCAGCAGCGAACCCGCGTCTGGAGGGGCCTACGAGCAGTACTTC. This codes for CASSEPASGGAYEQYF.

CDR3 region: CASSHREGGRTGELFF. DNA of the CDR3: TGTGCCAGCAGCCACCGCGAAGGGGGTAGGACCGGGGAGCTGTTTTTT. The chain recombines TRBV7-9 with TRBJ2-2; perhaps TRBD1 as D (6 bases). The CDR3 runs to 16 residues. CDR1 SEHNR and CDR2 FQNEAQ come from the germline V gene (reference sequence). V was clipped by 5 bases and J by 5 bases, with 18 bases between them. The full variable domain, with the rest looked up from reference TRBV7-9 and TRBJ2-2, is DTGVSQNPRHKITKRGQNVTFRCDPISEHNRLYWYRQTLGQGPEFLTYFQNEAQLEKSRLLSDRFSAERPKGSFSTLEIQRTEQGDSAMYLCASSHREGGRTGELFFGEGSRLTVL.

The V call is TRBV11-3, the J call TRBJ1-1, with no clear D. This CDR3 spans 15 amino acids. CDR1 SGHNT and CDR2 YENEEA come from the germline V gene. V was cut by 1 base and J by 1 base, with 10 bases left in between. As DNA, the CDR3 is TGTGCCAGCAGCTTAGGGGGAGACGGGAACACTGAAGCTTTCTTT. Protein sequence: CASSLGGDGNTEAFF.

This CDR3 reads CAISVDRGSTDTQYF. The CDR3 DNA reads as TGTGCCATCAGTGTGGACAGGGGTAGCACAGATACGCAGTATTTT. This chain uses TRBV10-3 with TRBJ2-3; 9 bases align to TRBD1. V was clipped by 4 bases and J by 0 bases; unmatched bases: 2. Germline CDR1 and CDR2: ENHRY and SYGVKD. The CDR3 length is 15 residues.